The entry below describes one TCR beta chain. Per the authors' pipeline: Reference gene primer amplification in the assay estimated nucleated cell counts. Repertoires were generated with immunoSEQ multiplex PCR, while TCRdb's copy carries only in-frame clones and drops some. V, J and clone size were drawn from that table, and D and trimming were deduced from the DNA. The repertoire holds approximately 180,000 clones, with about 83% as singletons. It was during active infection that Seattle patients were enrolled and then longitudinally followed. The sample comes from a study of blood T cell repertoires in COVID-19. The CDR3 has 15 amino acids. Germline V gene data show CDR1 as LNHDA and CDR2 as SQIVND (reference sequence). V was shortened by 4 bases and J by 2 bases, with 14 bases between the two germline ends.

Sequenced input: peripheral blood. The TCR originated in a woman aged 65 to 85 with COVID-19, enrolled during active disease. The chain is built from TRBV19 and TRBJ2-5, with a weak D call TRBD1 (6 bases). The CDR3 DNA sequence: TGTGCCAGTAGTAGCGCCGGGACAAAACAAGAGACCCAGTACTTC. Its protein is CASSSAGTKQETQYF.